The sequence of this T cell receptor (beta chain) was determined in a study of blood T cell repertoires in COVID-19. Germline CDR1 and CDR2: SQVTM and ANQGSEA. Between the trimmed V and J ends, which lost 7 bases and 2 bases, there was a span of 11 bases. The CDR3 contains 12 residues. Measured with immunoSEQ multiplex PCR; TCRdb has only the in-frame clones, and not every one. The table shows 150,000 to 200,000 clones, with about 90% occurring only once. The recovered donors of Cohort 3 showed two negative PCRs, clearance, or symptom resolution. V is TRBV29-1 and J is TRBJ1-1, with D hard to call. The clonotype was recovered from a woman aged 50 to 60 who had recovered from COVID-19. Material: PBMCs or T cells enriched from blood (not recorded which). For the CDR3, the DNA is TGCAGCGCCCAGGCCCTTAACACTGAAGCTTTCTTT. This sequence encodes CSAQALNTEAFF.